Each of the 7 T cell receptor beta chains below was sequenced from the same sample in a study of Ad26.COV2.S vaccination and SARS-CoV-2 variants. Profiling relied on immunoSEQ multiplex PCR, and the TCRdb table lists in-frame clones only, not all of them. The sample lists some 350,000 clones, roughly 94% occurring once. The input for sequencing was peripheral blood, taken after recovery from COVID-19. These receptors were taken from a human donor who had recovered from COVID-19.

This clone is a singleton in its sample. V is TRBV10-1 and J is TRBJ2-1, with a possible D match to TRBD1 (5 bases). The germline V gene encodes CDR1 WNHNN and CDR2 SYGVQD (reference sequence). This CDR3 is built from 12 residues. Trimming took off 3 bases at V and 9 bases at J, with 9 bases between the two ends. In DNA, the CDR3 is TGCGCCAGCAGTGACGGTAGGGGTGAGCAGTTCTTC. This gives the protein CASSDGRGEQFF.

The chain uses TRBV19 and TRBJ2-3; weak D call: TRBD2 (5 bases). The CDR3 loop spans 12 amino acids. Deletions cut 5 bases from V and 6 bases from J, with 9 bases between. Germline loops: CDR1 LNHDA, CDR2 SQIVND (reference sequence). The chain's CDR3 is CASSPRGDTQYF. The DNA for the CDR3 is TGTGCCAGTAGTCCCCGGGGTGATACGCAGTATTTT.

The rearrangement uses TRBV24-1 and TRBJ1-5, with TRBD1 as a possible D gene (6 bases). Germline CDR1 is KGHDR and CDR2 is SFDVKD. Trimming removed 9 bases at V and 1 base at J, with 9 bases between. The CDR3 is made up of 13 amino acids. Written as DNA, the CDR3 is TGTGCCACCTCGGACAGAAGCAATCAGCCCCAGCATTTT. Its protein product is CATSDRSNQPQHF.

The CDR3 reads CASSLGGTISGNTIYF. CDR3 nucleotide sequence: TGTGCCAGCAGCTTGGGAGGGACAATATCGGGAAACACCATATATTTT. The V and J genes are TRBV5-6 and TRBJ1-3; tentative D call: TRBD1 (6 bases). Between the trimmed V and J ends, which lost 0 bases and 4 bases, there was a span of 14 bases. The CDR3 spans 16 residues. Germline assignment: CDR1 SGHDT and CDR2 YYEEEE.

J is TRBJ1-2 and V is TRBV7-9; D not resolved. The CDR3 sequence is 14 residues long. CDR1 is SEHNR, CDR2 FQNEAQ, per germline (reference sequence). V was trimmed by 5 bases and J by 4 bases, leaving 14 bases between them. The CDR3 region has the DNA TGTGCCAGCAGCCTTGGTGCAGGTGGCTATGGCTACACCTTC. It is translated as CASSLGAGGYGYTF.

This rearrangement joins TRBV10-3 to TRBJ2-7; D is perhaps TRBD1 (5 bases). Germline CDR1 is ENHRY and CDR2 is SYGVKD. This CDR3 contains 13 residues. V lost 8 bases and J lost 7, with 18 bases in between. The CDR3 loop reads CAIGAGSIGEQYF. The CDR3 region has the DNA TGTGCCATCGGGGCAGGGTCAATTGGGGAGCAGTACTTC.

The V gene is TRBV15, the J gene TRBJ2-1; the D is unclear. The CDR3 length is 12 residues. Germline CDR1 and CDR2: LNHNV and YYDKDF (reference sequence). The V and J ends lost 3 bases and 9 bases respectively, with 9 bases between them. This chain's CDR3 is CATSRGLFEQFF. CDR3 nucleotide sequence: TGTGCCACCAGCAGGGGATTGTTTGAGCAGTTCTTC.